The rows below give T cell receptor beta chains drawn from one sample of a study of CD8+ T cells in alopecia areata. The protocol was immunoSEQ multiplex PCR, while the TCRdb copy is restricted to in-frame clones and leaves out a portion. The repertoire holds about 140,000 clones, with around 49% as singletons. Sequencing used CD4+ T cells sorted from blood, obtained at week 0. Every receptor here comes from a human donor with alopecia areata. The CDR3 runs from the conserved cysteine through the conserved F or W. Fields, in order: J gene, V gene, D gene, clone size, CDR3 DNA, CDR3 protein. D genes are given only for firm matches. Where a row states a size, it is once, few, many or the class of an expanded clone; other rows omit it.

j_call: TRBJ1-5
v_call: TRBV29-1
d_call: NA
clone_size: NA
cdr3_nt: TGCAGCGTTTCCAGGGGTAGCAATCAGCCCCAGCATTTT
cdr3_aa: CSVSRGSNQPQHF

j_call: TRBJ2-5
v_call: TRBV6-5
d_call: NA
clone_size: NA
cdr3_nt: TGTGCCAGCAGTTACTCCGGTCGTGGGCAGACCCAGTACTTC
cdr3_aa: CASSYSGRGQTQYF

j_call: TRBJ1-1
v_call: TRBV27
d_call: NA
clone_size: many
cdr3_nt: TGTGCCAGCAGTCCTATCAAGAACACTGAAGCTTTCTTT
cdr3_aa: CASSPIKNTEAFF

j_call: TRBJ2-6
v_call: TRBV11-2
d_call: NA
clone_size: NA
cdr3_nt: TGTGCCAGTGGTACCGTTGGGGGGGCCAACGTCCTGACTTTC
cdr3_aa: CASGTVGGANVLTF

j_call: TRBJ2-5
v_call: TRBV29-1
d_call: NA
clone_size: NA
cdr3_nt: TGCAGCGTTGCAAAGAGGGAGGAGACCCAGTACTTC
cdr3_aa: CSVAKREETQYF

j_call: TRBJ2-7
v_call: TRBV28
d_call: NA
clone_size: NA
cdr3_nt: TGTGCCAGCAGTGCATCGGGGGTGGGCAGCTCCTACGAGCAGTACTTC
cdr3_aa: CASSASGVGSSYEQYF

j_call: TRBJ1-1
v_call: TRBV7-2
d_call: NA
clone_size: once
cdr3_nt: TGTGCCAGCAGAATCACCGGGGGGAACACTGAAGCTTTCTTT
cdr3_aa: CASRITGGNTEAFF

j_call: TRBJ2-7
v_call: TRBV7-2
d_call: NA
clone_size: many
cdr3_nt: TGTGCCAGCAGCACCAACGGGGGCAGTGCTTACGAGCAGTACTTC
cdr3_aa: CASSTNGGSAYEQYF

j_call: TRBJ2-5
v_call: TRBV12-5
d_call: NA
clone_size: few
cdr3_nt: TGTGCTAGTGGTTTGTGGGGAGAGACCCAGTACTTC
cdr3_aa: CASGLWGETQYF

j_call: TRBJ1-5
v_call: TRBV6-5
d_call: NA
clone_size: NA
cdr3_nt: TGTGCCAGCAGTTACACCAGGGATCAGCCCCAGCATTTT
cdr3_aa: CASSYTRDQPQHF

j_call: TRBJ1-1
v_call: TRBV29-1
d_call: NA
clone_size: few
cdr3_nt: TGCAGCGCCGACCCCCAGGGGTTCACTGAAGCTTTCTTT
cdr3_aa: CSADPQGFTEAFF

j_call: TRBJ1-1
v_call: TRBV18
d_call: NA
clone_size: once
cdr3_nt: TGTGCCAGCTCACCATTGGGAAAGGACACTGAAGCTTTCTTT
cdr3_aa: CASSPLGKDTEAFF

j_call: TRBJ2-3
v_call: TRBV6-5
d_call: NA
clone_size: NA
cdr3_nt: TGTGCCAGCAGTTACTCCACTGCGGAAAGCACAGATACGCAGTATTTT
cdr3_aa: CASSYSTAESTDTQYF

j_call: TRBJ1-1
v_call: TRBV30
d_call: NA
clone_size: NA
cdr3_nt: TGTGCCTGGAAATACACAGAGAACACTGAAGCTTTCTTT
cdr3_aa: CAWKYTENTEAFF

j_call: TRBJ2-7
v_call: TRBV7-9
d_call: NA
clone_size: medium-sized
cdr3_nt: TGTGCCAGCAGCTTAGAGGACGAGCAGTACTTC
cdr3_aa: CASSLEDEQYF

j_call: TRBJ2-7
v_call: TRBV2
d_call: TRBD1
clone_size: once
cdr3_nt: TGTGCCAGCAGTGAAGACAGGACAGGGGCGGGAGAGCAGTACTTC
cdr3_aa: CASSEDRTGAGEQYF

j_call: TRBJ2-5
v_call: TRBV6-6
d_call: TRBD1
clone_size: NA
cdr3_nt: TGTGCCAGCAGTCCGACAGGGGGCGCATTGGAGACCCAGTACTTC
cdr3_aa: CASSPTGGALETQYF

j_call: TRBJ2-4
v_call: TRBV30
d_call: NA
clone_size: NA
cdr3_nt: TGTGCCTGGAGTAGGGACCCGGGAGGGGGCAACATTCAGTACTTC
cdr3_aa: CAWSRDPGGGNIQYF

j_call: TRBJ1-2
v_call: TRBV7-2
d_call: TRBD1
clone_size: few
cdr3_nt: TGTGCCAGCAGCTTCAGGGGGACGACAGGAAACCATGGCTACACCTTC
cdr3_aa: CASSFRGTTGNHGYTF

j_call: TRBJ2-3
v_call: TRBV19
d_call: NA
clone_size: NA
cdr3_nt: TGTGCCAGTAGTACACTGGGCACAGATACGCAGTATTTT
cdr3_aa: CASSTLGTDTQYF

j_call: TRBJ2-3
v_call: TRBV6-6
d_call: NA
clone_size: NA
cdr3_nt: TGTGCCAGCAGCCCTATTATGGATACGCAGTATTTT
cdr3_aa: CASSPIMDTQYF

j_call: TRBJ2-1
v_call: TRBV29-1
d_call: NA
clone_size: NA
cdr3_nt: TGCAGCGGCTCGTTTGGAGGTGGGGAGCAGTTCTTC
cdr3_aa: CSGSFGGGEQFF

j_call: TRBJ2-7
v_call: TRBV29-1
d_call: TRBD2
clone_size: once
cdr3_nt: TGCAGCGTTGCTCTTCCCACTAGCGGGCGAACCTACGAGCAGTACTTC
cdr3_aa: CSVALPTSGRTYEQYF

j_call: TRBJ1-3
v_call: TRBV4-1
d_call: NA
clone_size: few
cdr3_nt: TGCGCCAGCAGCCCCCCTCTGACAGGAACCTCTGGAAACACCATATATTTT
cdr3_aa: CASSPPLTGTSGNTIYF

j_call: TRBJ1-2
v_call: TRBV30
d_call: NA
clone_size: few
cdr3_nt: TGTGCCTGGAGTGTACTTCGGGGCTATGGCTACACCTTC
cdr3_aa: CAWSVLRGYGYTF

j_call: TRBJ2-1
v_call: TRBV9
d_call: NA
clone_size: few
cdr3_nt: TGTGCCAGCAGCGAGGGCCCATGGGATGAGCAGTTCTTC
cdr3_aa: CASSEGPWDEQFF

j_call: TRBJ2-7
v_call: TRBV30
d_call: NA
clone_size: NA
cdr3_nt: TGTGCCTGGTCCCTGACTGCCTACGAGCAGTACTTC
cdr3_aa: CAWSLTAYEQYF

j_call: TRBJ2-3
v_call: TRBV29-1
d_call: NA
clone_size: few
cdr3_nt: TGCAGCGTTGGGTCGGGGGCTACCGGGACAGATACGCAGTATTTT
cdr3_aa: CSVGSGATGTDTQYF

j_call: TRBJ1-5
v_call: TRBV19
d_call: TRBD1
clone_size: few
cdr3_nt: TGTGCCAGTAGTTGGGGACAGAGCAATCAGCCCCAGCATTTT
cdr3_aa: CASSWGQSNQPQHF

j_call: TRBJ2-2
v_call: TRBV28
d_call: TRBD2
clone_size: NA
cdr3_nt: TGTGCCAGCAGTCCCAGCGTAGCGGGAGGAGTCGGGGAGCTGTTTTTT
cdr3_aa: CASSPSVAGGVGELFF

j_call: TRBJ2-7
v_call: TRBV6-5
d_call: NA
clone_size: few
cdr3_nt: TGTGCCAGCAGTCCGACAGCGGCAGGTTACGAGCAGTACTTC
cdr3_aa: CASSPTAAGYEQYF

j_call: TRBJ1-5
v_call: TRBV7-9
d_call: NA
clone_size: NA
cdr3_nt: TGTGCCAGCAGCTTAGGGGACAACTATCAGCCCCAGCATTTT
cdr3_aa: CASSLGDNYQPQHF